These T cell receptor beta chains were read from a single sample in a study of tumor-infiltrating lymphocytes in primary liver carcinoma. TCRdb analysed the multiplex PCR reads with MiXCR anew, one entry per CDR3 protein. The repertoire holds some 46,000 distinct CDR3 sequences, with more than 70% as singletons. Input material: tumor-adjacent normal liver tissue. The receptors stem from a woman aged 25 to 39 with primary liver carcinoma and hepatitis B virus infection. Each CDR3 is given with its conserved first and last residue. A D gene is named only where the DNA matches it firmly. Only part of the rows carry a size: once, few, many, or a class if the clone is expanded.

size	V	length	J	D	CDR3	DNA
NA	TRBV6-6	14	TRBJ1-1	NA	CASSPDTSRTEAFF	TGTGCCAGCAGTCCCGACACATCCCGCACTGAAGCTTTCTTC
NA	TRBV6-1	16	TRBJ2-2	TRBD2	CASKAGGLGVDGELFF	TGTGCCAGTAAGGCGGGAGGGCTCGGGGTCGACGGGGAGCTGTTTTTT
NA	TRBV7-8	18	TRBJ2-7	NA	CASSRTGGGDGASYEQYF	TGTGCCAGCAGCCGAACCGGAGGCGGGGACGGTGCTTCCTACGAGCAGTACTTC
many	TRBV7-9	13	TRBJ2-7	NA	CASSFRGTYEQYF	TGTGCCAGCAGCTTCAGGGGAACCTACGAGCAGTACTTC
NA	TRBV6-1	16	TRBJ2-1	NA	CASSERAYYSYNEQFF	TGTGCCAGCAGTGAAAGGGCATACTACTCCTACAATGAGCAGTTCTTC
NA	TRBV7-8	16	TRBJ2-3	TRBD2	CASSFVAGGRTDTQYF	TGTGCCAGCAGCTTTGTAGCGGGAGGGAGGACGGATACGCAGTATTTT
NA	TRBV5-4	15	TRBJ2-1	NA	CCSSLTGLGNNEQFF	TGTTGCAGCAGCCTTACAGGGTTGGGGAACAATGAGCAGTTCTTC
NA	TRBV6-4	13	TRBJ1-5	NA	CTSCDGTNQPQHF	TGTACCAGCTGTGACGGAACCAATCAGCCCCAGCATTTT
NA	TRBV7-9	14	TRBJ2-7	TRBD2	CASGSGGLSYGHYF	TGTGCCAGCGGCTCGGGAGGCCTCTCCTACGGGCACTACTTC
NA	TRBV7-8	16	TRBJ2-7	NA	CASSTPRGLALCEQYF	TGTGCCAGCAGCACCCCCCGGGGCCTCGCCCTCTGCGAGCAGTACTTT
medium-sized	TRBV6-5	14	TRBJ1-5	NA	CASRGSLSNQPQHF	TGTGCCAGCAGAGGTAGTCTTAGCAATCAGCCCCAGCATTTT
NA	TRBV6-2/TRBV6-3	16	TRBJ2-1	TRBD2	CVSSTPLVAGRNEQFF	TGTGTCAGCAGCACCCCTTTGGTAGCGGGAAGGAATGAGCAGTTCTTC
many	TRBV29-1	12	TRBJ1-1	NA	CSVETPGTEALF	TGCAGCGTTGAAACCCCCGGAACTGAAGCTCTCTTT
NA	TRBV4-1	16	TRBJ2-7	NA	CPSSQDITVYSYEPYF	TGCCCCAGCAGCCAAGATATTACGGTTTACTCCTACGAGCCGTACTTC
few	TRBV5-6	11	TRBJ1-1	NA	CASSPGPEAFF	TGTGCCAGCAGCCCAGGACCTGAGGCTTTCTTT
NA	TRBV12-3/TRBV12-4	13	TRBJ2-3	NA	CASSYRYTDMQYF	TGTGCCAGCAGTTACCGGTACACAGATATGCAGTATTTT
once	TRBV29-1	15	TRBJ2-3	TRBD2	CTTCGGTSDTDTQYF	TGCACCACATGCGGGGGGACTAGCGACACAGATACGCAGTATTTT
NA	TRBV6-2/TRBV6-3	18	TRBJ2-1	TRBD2	CARRAPGLAGGQNNEQFF	TGTGCCAGAAGGGCACCGGGACTAGCGGGAGGGCAAAACAATGAGCAGTTCTTC
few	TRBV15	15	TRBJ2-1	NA	CATRDYRSSYNEQFF	TGTGCCACCAGAGATTACAGGAGCTCCTACAATGAGCAGTTCTTC
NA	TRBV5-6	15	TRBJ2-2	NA	CGSALAPRVAGELFF	TGTGGCAGCGCCTTGGCACCCAGAGTCGCCGGGGAGCTGTTTTTT
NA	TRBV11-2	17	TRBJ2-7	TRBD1	CTSSPHTGTGASYEQYF	TGTACCAGTAGCCCCCACACCGGGACAGGGGCCTCCTACGAGCAGTACTTC
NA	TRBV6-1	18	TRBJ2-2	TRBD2	CASSEALAGGASTGELFF	TGTGCCAGCAGTGAAGCACTGGCGGGAGGGGCGAGCACCGGGGAGCTGTTTTTT
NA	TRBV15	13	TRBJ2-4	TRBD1	CATGPGTAYIQYF	TGTGCCACCGGGCCGGGGACAGCGTACATTCAGTACTTC
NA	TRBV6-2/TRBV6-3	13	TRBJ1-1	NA	CASIPTPSLTAFF	TGTGCCAGCATCCCGACACCGTCCCTAACGGCTTTCTTT
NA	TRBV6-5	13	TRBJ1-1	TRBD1	CARSYDRGTETFF	TGTGCCAGGAGTTACGACAGGGGAACTGAAACTTTCTTT
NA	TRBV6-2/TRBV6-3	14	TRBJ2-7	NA	CASSYAVGNYDQYF	TGTGCCAGCAGTTACGCAGTTGGGAACTACGATCAGTACTTC
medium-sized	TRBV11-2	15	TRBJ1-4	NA	CASSLGRRGHEKLFF	TGTGCCAGCAGCTTAGGGCGCAGGGGACATGAAAAACTGTTTTTT
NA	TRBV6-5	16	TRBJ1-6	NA	CARSKQSVIYNSPLHF	TGTGCCAGAAGTAAACAATCTGTCATATATAATTCACCCCTCCACTTT
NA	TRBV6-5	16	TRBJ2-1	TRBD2	CVSSLRAGGSYNEQFF	TGTGTCAGCAGTCTAAGAGCGGGAGGCTCCTACAATGAGCAGTTCTTC
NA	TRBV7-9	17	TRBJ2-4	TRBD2	CASSLAGSGVAKDIQYF	TGTGCCAGCAGCTTAGCGGGGAGCGGGGTGGCAAAAGACATTCAGTACTTC
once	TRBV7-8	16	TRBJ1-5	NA	CASSLGAGVPSDTQHF	TGTGCCAGCAGCTTAGGAGCGGGAGTGCCTAGTGATACACAGCATTTT
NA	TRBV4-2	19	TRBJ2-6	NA	CASSQPSHSMISGANVLTF	TGTGCCAGCAGCCAACCCAGCCATAGCATGATAAGTGGGGCCAACGTCCTGACTTTC
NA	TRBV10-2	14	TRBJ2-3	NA	CASSDLLAPVTQYF	TGCGCCAGCAGTGACCTACTCGCGCCAGTTACGCAGTATTTT
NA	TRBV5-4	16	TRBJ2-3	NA	CASSGLRKQTTDTRYF	TGTGCCAGCAGCGGGCTGCGGAAGCAAACGACAGATACGCGGTACTTT
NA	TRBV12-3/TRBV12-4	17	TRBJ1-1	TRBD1	CDSSPVPGQGTDTEAYF	TGTGACAGCAGCCCAGTCCCGGGACAGGGGACGGACACTGAAGCTTACTTT
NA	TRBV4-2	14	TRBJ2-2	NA	CASSQGPNTGELSF	TGTGCCAGCAGCCAAGGACCCAACACCGGAGAGCTGTCTTTT
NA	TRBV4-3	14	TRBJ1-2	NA	CASSAELEIYGRTF	TGCGCCAGCAGCGCTGAGTTGGAGATCTATGGCCGCACCTTT
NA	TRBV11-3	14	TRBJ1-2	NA	CASSFDGPFYGYTF	TGTGCCAGCAGCTTTGATGGGCCGTTCTATGGCTACACTTTC
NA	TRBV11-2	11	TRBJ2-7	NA	CASSPAYKQCF	TGTGCCAGCAGCCCAGCATACAAGCAATGCTTC
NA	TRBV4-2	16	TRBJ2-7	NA	CASSQAATAGVYEQYF	TGTGCCAGCAGCCAAGCGGCGACGGCTGGGGTCTACGAGCAGTACTTC
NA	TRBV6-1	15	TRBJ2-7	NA	CTSSDEASASYEQYF	TGTACCAGCAGCGATGAGGCTAGCGCGAGCTACGAGCAGTACTTC
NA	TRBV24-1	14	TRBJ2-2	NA	CVTDPGRDTGELSF	TGTGTCACCGACCCAGGGCGAGACACCGGGGAGCTGTCTTTT
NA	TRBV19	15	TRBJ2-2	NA	CAGSMGTANTGELFF	TGTGCCGGTAGTATGGGGACTGCGAACACCGGGGAACTGTTTTTT
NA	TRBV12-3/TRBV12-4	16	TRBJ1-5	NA	CPSSLDYPTSNQPQHF	TGTCCTAGCAGTTTAGACTATCCAACTAGCAATCAGCCCCAGCATTTT
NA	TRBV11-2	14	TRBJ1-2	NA	CASSPGGSVFDYTF	TGTGCCAGCAGCCCCGGGGGTTCAGTCTTTGACTACACCTTC
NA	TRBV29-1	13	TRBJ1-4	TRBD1	CSVRTGGNEKLFF	TGCAGTGTTAGGACAGGGGGAAACGAAAAACTGTTTTTT
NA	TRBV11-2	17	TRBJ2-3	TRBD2	CASSHLGSGGPTDTQYF	TGTGCCAGCAGCCATCTAGGGAGCGGGGGCCCCACAGATACGCAGTATTTT
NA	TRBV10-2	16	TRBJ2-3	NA	CASIEYREGGPYTQYF	TGCGCCAGCATTGAGTATCGAGAGGGTGGTCCATATACGCAGTATTTT
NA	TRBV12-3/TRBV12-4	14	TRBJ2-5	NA	CASSFAGIIETQYF	TGCGCCAGCAGTTTTGCAGGCATTATAGAGACCCAGTACTTC
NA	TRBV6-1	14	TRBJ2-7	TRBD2	CASKQVREAYEQYF	TGCGCCAGCAAACAGGTTCGGGAGGCCTACGAGCAGTACTTC
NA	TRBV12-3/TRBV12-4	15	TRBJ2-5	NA	CASSTYPGIEETQQF	TGTGCCAGCAGCACCTACCCCGGAATCGAAGAGACCCAGCAATTC
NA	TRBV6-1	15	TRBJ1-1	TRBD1	CASDFWTGVITEAFF	TGTGCCAGCGATTTCTGGACAGGGGTGATCACTGAAGCTTTCTTT
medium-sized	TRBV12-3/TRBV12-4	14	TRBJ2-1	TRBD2	CASRTSGSGAEQFF	TGTGCCAGCAGGACTAGCGGATCCGGGGCGGAGCAGTTCTTC
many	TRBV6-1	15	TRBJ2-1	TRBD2	CASSEGLAGGHEQFF	TGTGCCAGCAGTGAAGGGTTAGCGGGAGGCCATGAGCAGTTCTTC
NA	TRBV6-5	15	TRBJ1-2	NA	CASSSELRAARGYTF	TGTGCCAGCAGTAGCGAATTAAGGGCCGCTCGAGGCTACACCTTC